This passage covers 24 T cell receptor beta chains from one sample sequenced in a study of blood T cell repertoires in COVID-19. TCRdb's copy holds only in-frame clones and misses some; the assay was immunoSEQ multiplex PCR. Of some 250,000 clones detected, approximately 83% appear once; the ten largest clones hold over 1.5%. The sequenced sample consisted of PBMCs or T cells enriched from blood (not recorded which). The receptors here all came from a woman in her forties or fifties who had recovered from COVID-19.

CDR3 residues: CASSVGALNTEAFF. The CDR3 bases are TGTGCCAGCAGCGTAGGTGCGTTGAACACTGAAGCTTTCTTT. The chain is built from TRBV9 and TRBJ1-1; D is unclear. V dropped 0 bases and J dropped 0 bases, with 6 bases sitting between them. The germline V gene has CDR1 SGDLS and CDR2 YYNGEE. The CDR3 is 14 amino acids.

J is TRBJ1-1 and V is TRBV5-1; tentative D call: TRBD1 (5 bases). From germline, CDR1 is SGHRS and CDR2 YFSETQ. This CDR3 has 15 amino acids. Trimming took off 0 bases at V and 3 bases at J, with 12 bases between the two ends. CDR3 amino acids: CASSLGQSRDTEAFF. CDR3 in DNA: TGCGCCAGCAGCTTGGGACAGAGCCGAGACACTGAAGCTTTCTTT.

This clone appeared a single time. The chain is built from TRBV6-1 and TRBJ1-4, with TRBD1 matching over 7 bases. The CDR3 length is 15 residues. J gave up 4 bases and V 2 bases, and 4 bases lay outside the gene matches. CDR1 and CDR2 from the germline V gene are MNHNS and SASEGT. DNA for the CDR3: TGTGCCAGCAGTGAACGGACAGGCTATAATGAAAAACTGTTTTTT. It specifies CASSERTGYNEKLFF.

V and J are TRBV18 and TRBJ1-5; weak D call: TRBD1 (5 bases). V was pared by 6 bases and J by 5 bases, with 17 bases between. Germline V CDR1 and CDR2: KGHSH, LQKENI. The CDR3 has 15 amino acids. The CDR3 coding sequence is TGTGCCAGCTCGTTGGGGGGGGTCTATGATCAGCCCCAGCATTTT. Amino acids: CASSLGGVYDQPQHF.

The chain recombines TRBV7-2 with TRBJ2-1; D is undetermined. This CDR3 region has 17 residues. The germline V and J ends were trimmed by 6 bases and 0 bases, with 18 bases remaining between them. Germline CDR1 and CDR2: SGHTA and FQGNSA. The chain's CDR3 is CASSISDGRYSYNEQFF. CDR3 coding DNA: TGTGCCAGCAGTATTAGTGACGGCAGGTACTCCTACAATGAGCAGTTCTTC.

This chain joins TRBV2 and TRBJ1-1; 7 bases match TRBD1. V gave up 6 bases and J gave up 4 bases; unmatched junction bases: 5. This CDR3 contains 13 residues. Germline V gene lookup returns CDR1 SNHLY and CDR2 FYNNEI. The CDR3 DNA reads as TGTGCCAGCAGCCAATACAGGGGCACTGAAGCTTTCTTT. Residues: CASSQYRGTEAFF.

J is TRBJ2-7 and V is TRBV3-1 (or the pseudogene TRBV3-2), with D perhaps TRBD1 (6 bases). Germline CDR1 and CDR2: LGHDT and YNNKEL (reference sequence). The CDR3 loop spans 13 amino acids. V was shortened by 1 base and J by 2 bases, with 6 bases between the two germline ends. In nucleotides, the CDR3 is TGTGCCAGCAGCCAAGGACAGGCCTACGAGCAGTACTTC. It codes for CASSQGQAYEQYF.

The chain has TRBV27 and TRBJ1-2; 7 bases line up with TRBD1. This CDR3 spans 14 amino acids. Losses at the gene ends were 6 bases for V and 8 bases for J; bases not matched to a gene: 12. Per the germline V gene, CDR1 is MNHEY and CDR2 is SMNVEV (reference sequence). CDR3 sequence reads: CASRWTGVLGGYTF. The CDR3 nucleotides read TGTGCCAGCAGATGGACAGGCGTTTTGGGAGGCTACACCTTC.

The chain has TRBV28 and TRBJ2-7; 10 bases are a match to TRBD2. CDR1 is MDHEN, CDR2 SYDVKM, per germline. The CDR3 extends over 14 amino acids. J gave up 3 bases and V 6 bases, and 5 bases lay outside the gene matches. CDR3 DNA sequence: TGTGCCAGCAGACCTAGCGGGAGCGTCTACGAGCAGTACTTC. Its translation: CASRPSGSVYEQYF.

The J gene is TRBJ2-5, the V gene TRBV3-1 (or the pseudogene TRBV3-2); D might be TRBD1 (5 bases). Germline CDR1 LGHDT, CDR2 YNNKEL (reference sequence). The ends were cut back, 3 bases at V and 7 bases at J, with 15 bases in the middle. The CDR3 covers 14 residues. CDR3 in DNA: TGTGCCAGCAGCCACGGGCCGGAAAGGGGGACCCAGTACTTC. It codes for CASSHGPERGTQYF.

The J gene is TRBJ1-2, the V gene TRBV7-9, with 10 bases matching TRBD1. The CDR3 spans 14 residues. V lost 5 bases, J lost 4 bases, and 4 bases stayed unmatched. The germline CDR1 and CDR2 sequences are SEHNR and FQNEAQ (reference sequence). In DNA, the CDR3 is TGTGCCAGCAGCGGACAGGGGGATCTCTATGGCTACACCTTC. The encoded protein is CASSGQGDLYGYTF.

CDR3 in amino acids: CASQNPGLAVTDTQYF. For the CDR3, the DNA is TGTGCCAGCCAGAACCCGGGGCTAGCGGTCACAGATACGCAGTATTTT. This sequence joins TRBV2 and TRBJ2-3; 7 positions agree with TRBD2. The CDR3 contains 16 residues. V lost 8 bases and J lost 2; bases outside the gene matches: 13. The V gene's germline CDR1 is SNHLY and CDR2 FYNNEI. Drawing the rest from reference TRBV2 and TRBJ2-3, the complete variable domain is EPEVTQTPSHQVTQMGQEVILRCVPISNHLYFYWYRQILGQKVEFLVSFYNNEISEKSEIFDDQFSVERPDGSNFTLKIRSTKLEDSAMYFCASQNPGLAVTDTQYFGPGTRLTVL.

This sequence joins TRBV5-1 and TRBJ2-7, with 7 bases identical to TRBD1. The V segment lost 4 bases and the J segment 1 base; nucleotides outside the gene matches: 5. The CDR3 is 14 amino acids. Germline CDR1 and CDR2: SGHRS and YFSETQ. The CDR3 reads CASSPPDRSYEQYF. The CDR3 DNA is TGCGCCAGCAGCCCCCCGGACAGGTCCTACGAGCAGTACTTC.

V usage is TRBV28 and J usage is TRBJ1-2, with TRBD1 identical over 9 bases. The V and J ends lost 5 bases and 3 bases, in that order; junction bases with no gene match: 4. Germline loops: CDR1 MDHEN, CDR2 SYDVKM. This CDR3 contains 14 residues. The CDR3 DNA is TGTGCCAGCAGTACAGGGGGCGCATACTATGGCTACACCTTC. Amino acids: CASSTGGAYYGYTF.

This clone was seen more than once but under ten times. The chain joins TRBV28 to TRBJ1-1, with D unresolved. V lost 3 bases and J lost 2, with 10 bases in between. The CDR3 consists of 14 residues. Germline assignment: CDR1 MDHEN and CDR2 SYDVKM. In DNA, the CDR3 is TGTGCCAGCAGTTTGTTTAGTGTCAACACTGAAGCTTTCTTT. Encoded protein: CASSLFSVNTEAFF.

The chain carries TRBV7-9 and TRBJ1-1, with D unresolved. This CDR3 is 15 amino acids long. V gave up 5 bases and J gave up 3 bases, with 16 bases separating them. The V gene's germline CDR1 is SEHNR and CDR2 FQNEAQ (reference sequence). CDR3 sequence (DNA): TGTGCCAGCAGCCCGGTTTTGGTACGGGACACTGAAGCTTTCTTT. This codes for CASSPVLVRDTEAFF.

V usage is TRBV28 and J usage is TRBJ2-4, with D possibly being TRBD1 (5 bases). Germline lookup yields CDR1 MDHEN and CDR2 SYDVKM. Trimming pared 1 base from V and 0 bases from J, leaving 10 bases between. This CDR3 is 16 amino acids long. This CDR3 reads CASSLFQGSAKNIQYF. The DNA of the CDR3 is TGTGCCAGCAGTTTATTTCAGGGATCAGCCAAAAACATTCAGTACTTC.

The genes are TRBV27 and TRBJ1-2; D may be TRBD1 (6 bases). There are 14 residues in the CDR3. Between the trimmed V and J ends, which lost 1 base and 5 bases, there was a span of 11 bases. In germline, CDR1 is MNHEY, CDR2 SMNVEV (reference sequence). The CDR3 reads CASSLYKGGYGYTF. As DNA, the CDR3 is TGTGCCAGCAGTTTATACAAGGGGGGGTATGGCTACACCTTC.

V gene TRBV9 combines with J gene TRBJ1-5; D possibly corresponds to TRBD1 (6 bases). The CDR3 is 15 residues long. V lost 0 bases, J lost 2 bases, and 9 bases lay in between. CDR1 and CDR2 from the germline V gene are SGDLS and YYNGEE. CDR3 loop: CASSVGGGGNQPQHF. The CDR3 DNA is TGTGCCAGCAGCGTAGGAGGGGGAGGCAATCAGCCCCAGCATTTT.

The chain couples TRBV28 to TRBJ2-1, with a weak D call TRBD1 (5 bases). This CDR3 is built from 13 residues. Germline CDR1 MDHEN, CDR2 SYDVKM. Trimming removed 6 bases from V and 6 bases from J, with 12 bases in between. The CDR3 coding sequence is TGTGCCAGCAGCCCTGGACAAACCAATGAGCAGTTCTTC. It yields the protein CASSPGQTNEQFF.

This CDR3 is CASRDFYGYTF. DNA for the CDR3: TGTGCCAGCCGGGACTTCTATGGCTACACCTTC. V gene TRBV7-8 combines with J gene TRBJ1-2; perhaps TRBD1 as D (5 bases). The CDR3 sequence is 11 residues long. The V end lost 8 bases, the J end lost 4 bases, and 8 bases lay between the germline ends. Germline-derived CDR1 and CDR2 are SGHVS and FQNEAQ.

This rearrangement joins TRBV2 to TRBJ2-1, with a possible D match to TRBD2 (6 bases). Trimming stripped 6 bases from V and 2 bases from J, with 14 bases between. The CDR3 contains 15 residues. The V gene's germline CDR1 is SNHLY and CDR2 FYNNEI. CDR3 DNA sequence: TGTGCCAGCAGGGAGGGTCCAAGTACCTACAATGAGCAGTTCTTC. Amino acids: CASREGPSTYNEQFF.

This clone was found once. An end of the junction differs from the germline gene, which may be a read error. V is TRBV18 and J is TRBJ1-2; 11 nucleotides line up with TRBD1. Germline loops: CDR1 KGHSH, CDR2 LQKENI. The CDR3 length is 16 residues. As DNA, the CDR3 is TGTGCCAGCTCATCACCGGGACAGGGGGGCGGATATGGCTACACCTTC. This translates into CASSSPGQGGGYGYTF.

The rearrangement links TRBV25-1 to TRBJ2-5, with TRBD1 matching 7 bases. Trimming removed 5 bases from V and 5 bases from J; junction bases left unmatched: 5. Looked up from germline, CDR1 is MGHDK and CDR2 is SYGVNS. CDR3 size: 13 residues. The CDR3 sequence is CASSKRQGETQYF. The CDR3 nucleotides are TGTGCCAGCAGTAAAAGACAGGGCGAGACCCAGTACTTC.